The clone carrying this T cell receptor beta chain appeared a single time. This entry belongs to a study of shared clonotypes between healthy human individuals. The CDR3 consists of 13 residues. The germline V and J ends were trimmed by 10 bases and 4 bases, with 14 bases remaining between them. The germline gives CDR1 SEHNR, CDR2 FQNEAQ (reference sequence). Terminally differentiated effector memory CD45RA+ cells were excluded from the naive CD8 cells, which were CD45RO-negative and positively selected for CCR7. The method was immunoSEQ multiplex PCR; TCRdb's version includes in-frame clones alone and lacks a portion of them. The data show about 2.2 million clones, 80% to 95% seen once.

Input material: naive CD8+ T cells from PBMCs. The chain links TRBV7-9 to TRBJ2-1; a possible D gene is TRBD1 (5 bases). This TCR was recovered from a man between 18 and 29 years old in good health. Some clones in this sample may be carry-over from other donors' samples. CDR3 nucleotide sequence: TGTGCCACTCACAAAGCAGGGTACAATGAGCAGTTCTTC. Translated, it gives CATHKAGYNEQFF.